This T cell receptor beta chain derives from a study of T cells after posttransplantation cyclophosphamide. A marrow graft followed busulfan-fludarabine conditioning, with cyclophosphamide on days +3 and +4. This clone occurred a few times. Its cognate antigen is unknown. The repertoire was sequenced with immunoSEQ multiplex PCR; TCRdb's copy has only in-frame clones and lacks some. The data show roughly 8,100 clones, with none appearing a single time. Study-wide results and limits: Skin or GI-infiltrating T cells shared few TRB sequences with blood. Recipient CMV seropositivity and CMV reactivation strongly tracked TRB clonality.

V lost 5 bases and J 10 bases, leaving 13 bases between the germline ends. CDR3 size: 11 residues. Germline V gene sequence: CDR1 DFQATT, CDR2 SNEGSKA (reference sequence). The chain uses TRBV20-1 and TRBJ2-3, with D tentatively TRBD2 (5 bases). The sequencing here drew on PBMCs, taken 90 to 100 days after allogeneic stem cell transplant with posttransplant cyclophosphamide. This sequence originates from a female patient over 55 who received an allogeneic stem cell transplant from an unrelated donor, was CMV-positive, and had acute GVHD only. The T cells may come from the graft donor. The CDR3 nucleotides read TGCAGTGCTTCGGACTTAGCAGCGCAGTATTTT. As protein: CSASDLAAQYF.